The 18 T cell receptor beta chains reported below all come from one sample, sequenced in a study of technical replicates of blood from a handful of donors. Clones were read by immunoSEQ multiplex PCR, and TCRdb kept only the in-frame ones, dropping some. Among around 92,000 clones, approximately 96% were seen once, and the ten largest hold approximately 0.23%. Sequencing was performed on T cells isolated from PBMCs. The receptors come from a human donor in good health.

The V and J genes are TRBV7-2 and TRBJ2-1; D may be TRBD2 (6 bases). There are 17 residues in the CDR3. Germline CDR1 reads SGHTA; CDR2 reads FQGNSA. V was pared by 0 bases and J by 6 bases, with 18 bases between. CDR3: CASSLAGGKRVFNEQFF. The CDR3 coding sequence is TGTGCCAGCAGCTTAGCGGGAGGCAAGCGGGTTTTCAATGAGCAGTTCTTC.

The rearrangement joins TRBV28 to TRBJ1-5, with D hard to call. CDR1 and CDR2 from the germline V gene are MDHEN and SYDVKM. The ends were cut back, 5 bases at V and 1 base at J, with 6 bases in the middle. The CDR3 runs to 13 residues. CDR3 sequence reads: CASSEKSNQPQHF. CDR3 sequence (DNA): TGTGCCAGCAGTGAGAAAAGCAATCAGCCCCAGCATTTT.

The chain joins TRBV6-1 to TRBJ2-5; the D gene is possibly TRBD2 (5 bases). The CDR3 loop spans 14 amino acids. Germline assignment: CDR1 MNHNS and CDR2 SASEGT. Deletions cut 8 bases from V and 3 bases from J, with 16 bases between. CDR3 region: CASARDRVKETQYF. The CDR3, as DNA: TGTGCCAGCGCCCGGGATAGGGTAAAAGAGACCCAGTACTTC.

This chain connects TRBV28 to TRBJ2-1; TRBD2 matches 7 bases. V was pared by 5 bases and J by 8 bases, with 12 bases of the junction left unmatched. The CDR3 is made up of 15 amino acids. CDR1 and CDR2 from the germline V gene are MDHEN and SYDVKM. Written as DNA, the CDR3 is TGTGCCAGCAGTCTGGTTGGGAGGGCAGTAGATGAGCAGTTCTTC. The encoded protein is CASSLVGRAVDEQFF.

This clone has just a few counts. The chain carries TRBV5-1 and TRBJ1-3; D is undetermined. This CDR3 has 14 residues. With 5 bases removed from V and 7 bases from J, the gap between germline ends came to 16 bases. Germline CDR1 SGHRS, CDR2 YFSETQ. The chain's CDR3 is CASSLQSGENTIYF. The CDR3, as DNA: TGCGCCAGCAGTTTACAGTCTGGGGAGAACACCATATATTTT.

V usage is TRBV7-9 and J usage is TRBJ1-5; 7 positions agree with TRBD1. This CDR3 contains 14 residues. Germline V gene lookup returns CDR1 SEHNR and CDR2 FQNEAQ (reference sequence). Losses at the gene ends were 3 bases for V and 4 bases for J; bases not matched to a gene: 3. The CDR3 nucleotides are TGTGCCAGCAGCTTTGAGACAGGGAATCAGCCCCAGCATTTT. Its translation is CASSFETGNQPQHF.

The sample holds one count of this clone. The chain has TRBV28 and TRBJ2-4; a possible D gene is TRBD1 (5 bases). Per the germline V gene, CDR1 is MDHEN and CDR2 is SYDVKM. Trimming removed 4 bases from V and 7 bases from J, with 14 bases in between. This CDR3 contains 14 residues. For the CDR3, the DNA is TGTGCCAGCAGTTGGGGCGGTGGTGGGAACATTCAGTACTTC. Protein: CASSWGGGGNIQYF.

The chain recombines TRBV18 with TRBJ2-6; TRBD1 might be the D (5 bases). V was pared by 2 bases and J by 0 bases, with 17 bases between. Germline V CDR1 and CDR2: KGHSH, LQKENI. The CDR3 runs to 19 residues. CDR3 amino acids: CASSPILQGDGSGANVLTF. In DNA, the CDR3 is TGTGCCAGCTCACCAATATTGCAGGGCGATGGCTCTGGGGCCAACGTCCTGACTTTC.

V is TRBV19 and J is TRBJ1-1; 8 bases align to TRBD1. Losses at the gene ends were 7 bases for V and 0 bases for J; bases not matched to a gene: 13. The CDR3 contains 17 residues. Germline lookup yields CDR1 LNHDA and CDR2 SQIVND (reference sequence). In DNA, the CDR3 is TGTGCCAGTACCTTAATCGGCAGGGGGCGATTGAACACTGAAGCTTTCTTT. It is translated as CASTLIGRGRLNTEAFF.

The chain employs TRBV25-1 and TRBJ1-5; TRBD1 aligns across 9 bases. This CDR3 has 15 amino acids. J lost 5 bases, V lost 5 bases, and 7 bases had no gene match. Germline V gene data show CDR1 as MGHDK and CDR2 as SYGVNS. The CDR3 region is CASSLSGTGYQPQHF. CDR3 nucleotides: TGTGCCAGCAGTTTGTCCGGGACAGGGTATCAGCCCCAGCATTTT. Based on the CDR3 plus reference TRBV25-1 and TRBJ1-5, the full variable domain is EADIYQTPRYLVIGTGKKITLECSQTMGHDKMYWYQQDPGMELHLIHYSYGVNSTEKGDLSSESTVSRIRTEHFPLTLESARPSHTSQYLCASSLSGTGYQPQHFGDGTRLSIL.

The genes are TRBV6-5 and TRBJ2-7; D is perhaps TRBD2 (6 bases). The CDR3 consists of 14 residues. Trimming removed 0 bases from V and 2 bases from J, with 8 bases in between. CDR1 and CDR2 (germline): MNHEY, SVGAGI. Written as DNA, the CDR3 is TGTGCCAGCAGTTACTCGGGCGGGACCTACGAGCAGTACTTC. Its protein product is CASSYSGGTYEQYF.

V gene TRBV27 combines with J gene TRBJ2-3, with D possibly being TRBD1 (6 bases). The CDR3 length is 14 residues. V was cut by 5 bases and J by 1 base, with 10 bases left in between. From germline, CDR1 is MNHEY and CDR2 SMNVEV (reference sequence). CDR3 protein: CASSDSGGTDTQYF. The CDR3 DNA sequence: TGTGCCAGCAGTGACTCAGGGGGCACAGATACGCAGTATTTT.

This chain connects TRBV2 to TRBJ2-7, with 10 bases fitting TRBD1. This CDR3 has 14 amino acids. V lost 6 bases and J lost 2; bases outside the gene matches: 4. CDR1 is SNHLY, CDR2 FYNNEI, per germline. Here the CDR3 reads CASSVGQGTYEQYF. CDR3 coding DNA: TGTGCCAGCAGCGTGGGACAGGGGACCTACGAGCAGTACTTC.

The V call is TRBV28, the J call TRBJ1-2, with 8 bases identical to TRBD1. V lost 5 bases and J lost 4; bases outside the gene matches: 9. Per the germline V gene, CDR1 is MDHEN and CDR2 is SYDVKM. The CDR3 covers 15 residues. The CDR3 DNA is TGTGCCAGCAGTGACACGAGACAGGGGCGCTATGGCTACACCTTC. Protein: CASSDTRQGRYGYTF.

CDR3 nucleotides: TGTGCCAGCAGTTACAGGGGACTACGGTCTGAAGCTTTCTTT. Translation: CASSYRGLRSEAFF. This chain uses TRBV6-6 with TRBJ1-1, with TRBD1 as a possible D gene (5 bases). This CDR3 is built from 14 residues. The V end lost 2 bases, the J end lost 6 bases, and 13 bases lay between the germline ends. Germline V gene lookup returns CDR1 MNHNY and CDR2 SVGAGI (reference sequence).

This chain connects TRBV5-4 to TRBJ1-2; 7 bases fit TRBD1. After removal of 6 bases from V and 0 bases from J, the junction contained 11 bases not matched to a gene. The CDR3 is 16 residues long. Germline V lookup: CDR1 SGHNT, CDR2 YYREEE (reference sequence). The CDR3 region is CASTKTGEASNYGYTF. The CDR3 nucleotides are TGTGCCAGCACAAAAACAGGGGAAGCATCTAACTATGGCTACACCTTC.

The chain links TRBV27 to TRBJ2-2, with 10 positions matching TRBD1. CDR1 is MNHEY, CDR2 SMNVEV, per germline (reference sequence). CDR3 length: 17 amino acids. With V trimmed by 5 bases and J by 6 bases, 12 bases remained unmatched. The CDR3 is CASSDKRPGQGSGELFF. CDR3 DNA sequence: TGTGCCAGCAGTGACAAACGTCCGGGACAGGGGTCCGGGGAGCTGTTTTTT.

This rearrangement joins TRBV29-1 to TRBJ2-7, with TRBD1 identical over 7 bases. The CDR3 is made up of 12 amino acids. The germline gives CDR1 SQVTM, CDR2 ANQGSEA. The V segment lost 7 bases and the J segment 2 bases; nucleotides outside the gene matches: 5. The CDR3 coding sequence is TGCAGCGGTGGGGACAGAACCTACGAGCAGTACTTC. Its protein is CSGGDRTYEQYF.